Following are 29 T cell receptor beta chains from one sample sequenced in a study of brain metastases from non-small cell lung cancer. Here immunoSEQ multiplex PCR was the method, and the copy in TCRdb shows in-frame clones only, minus some. The sample yields fewer than 3,000 clones, around 86% seen once. The specimen was primary lung tumor tissue. These TCRs come from a donor at least 40 years old with non-small cell lung cancer.

V usage is TRBV5-5 and J usage is TRBJ2-5; D might be TRBD1 (6 bases). The CDR3 spans 15 residues. Trimming took 4 bases from V and 0 from J, leaving 13 bases between them. The germline CDR1 and CDR2 sequences are SGHKS and YYEKEE (reference sequence). CDR3 in DNA: TGTGCCAGCAGCCTAGTTTGGGACAACCAAGAGACCCAGTACTTC. This translates into CASSLVWDNQETQYF.

About this clone itself: Different DNA sequences within this sample yield the same CDR3. DNA of the CDR3: TGTGCCAGCAAGCGGGGGCGCGACTATGGCTACACCTTC. Encoded protein: CASKRGRDYGYTF. This rearrangement joins TRBV6-5 to TRBJ1-2; D is possibly TRBD1 (6 bases). Between the trimmed V and J ends, which lost 7 bases and 3 bases, there was a span of 12 bases. This CDR3 comprises 13 residues. The germline CDR1 and CDR2 sequences are MNHEY and SVGAGI.

This clone turned up a few times. The chain has TRBV11-3 and TRBJ2-7, with D perhaps TRBD1 (6 bases). The germline V and J ends were trimmed by 5 bases and 5 bases, with 19 bases remaining between them. The germline CDR1 and CDR2 sequences are SGHNT and YENEEA. CDR3 size: 15 residues. The CDR3 DNA reads as TGTGCCAGCAGCCCCGGCGGGCAGGGGTGGCACGAGCAGTACTTC. Protein: CASSPGGQGWHEQYF.

On this clone itself: This specimen includes other DNA sequences encoding the same CDR3. The J gene is TRBJ2-7, the V gene TRBV10-3; 12 bases map to TRBD1. The CDR3 is 16 amino acids. The germline gives CDR1 ENHRY, CDR2 SYGVKD. Unmatched junction bases numbered 8, after V lost 4 bases and J lost 4 bases. DNA of the CDR3: TGTGCCATCAGTGGACCTCCGGGACAGGGGGCTTACGAGCAGTACTTC. Translation: CAISGPPGQGAYEQYF.

The rearrangement links TRBV3-1 (or the pseudogene TRBV3-2) to TRBJ2-1; 7 bases match TRBD2. The germline V gene has CDR1 LGHDT and CDR2 YNNKEL (reference sequence). The junction had 5 bases not matched to a gene; V was cut back by 4 bases and J by 5 bases. The CDR3 covers 14 residues. The CDR3 bases are TGTGCCAGCAGCCTGGGACTACCCAACAATGAGCAGTTCTTC. This encodes CASSLGLPNNEQFF.

J is TRBJ1-2 and V is TRBV6-5; D might be TRBD1 (6 bases). V was shortened by 6 bases and J by 7 bases, with 15 bases between the two germline ends. This CDR3 region has 13 residues. Germline V gives CDR1 MNHEY, CDR2 SVGAGI. CDR3 in DNA: TGTGCCAGCAGCGATACAGGGCAAGGTGGCTACACCTTC. It translates to CASSDTGQGGYTF.

This clone was picked up one time. This rearrangement joins TRBV6-5 to TRBJ2-5; TRBD2 matches at 9 bases. V was clipped by 10 bases and J by 5 bases; unmatched bases: 8. The V gene's germline CDR1 is MNHEY and CDR2 SVGAGI. The CDR3 extends over 13 amino acids. DNA of the CDR3: TGTGCCACCAACCGCGGGACTAGCGAGACCCAGTACTTC. It is translated as CATNRGTSETQYF.

This clone has a handful of counts. V gene TRBV27 combines with J gene TRBJ2-1; possible D gene TRBD2, 5 bases. Trimming shortened V by 3 bases and J by 10 bases, and 10 bases separated the two germline ends. Germline CDR1 reads MNHEY; CDR2 reads SMNVEV (reference sequence). The CDR3 contains 12 residues. CDR3 in amino acids: CASSFLPGEQFF. The CDR3 bases are TGTGCCAGCAGTTTCCTACCGGGGGAGCAGTTCTTC.

This sequence joins TRBV28 and TRBJ2-7; D may match TRBD1 or TRBD2 (5 bases each). Germline V gives CDR1 MDHEN, CDR2 SYDVKM. Trimming left V 10 bases short and J 7 bases short, with 23 bases between. The CDR3 is 14 amino acids. CDR3 bases: TGTGCCACCCGACCGGGGCCCGAAACGGAGGAGCAGTACTTC. Protein product: CATRPGPETEEQYF.

As to this clone: This sample also contains other DNA sequences that code for the same CDR3. The rearrangement joins TRBV4-3 to TRBJ2-2, with 8 positions matching TRBD1. The CDR3 has 17 amino acids. V lost 1 base to trimming and J lost 7 bases; unmatched junction nucleotides: 11. In germline, CDR1 is LGHNA, CDR2 YSLEER. The CDR3 nucleotides read TGCGCCAGCAGCCAAGTCTTCGGAACAGGGGGTAACGGGGAGCTGTTTTTT. Its protein is CASSQVFGTGGNGELFF.

The rearrangement links TRBV6-6 to TRBJ2-3; a weak D match, TRBD1 (6 bases). Germline-derived CDR1 and CDR2 are MNHNY and SVGAGI (reference sequence). The CDR3 contains 18 residues. V was cut by 5 bases and J by 5 bases, with 26 bases left in between. CDR3 in DNA: TGTGCCAGCAGTCTCCGGACAGATGGCGAACAAAAAAAAGATACGCAGTATTTT. Translating it yields CASSLRTDGEQKKDTQYF.

The chain has TRBV3-1 (or the pseudogene TRBV3-2) and TRBJ2-2; the match to TRBD2 covers 7 bases. Trimming took 4 bases from V and 1 from J; bases not matched to a gene: 3. CDR1 is LGHDT, CDR2 YNNKEL, per germline (reference sequence). This CDR3 contains 15 residues. In DNA, the CDR3 is TGTGCCAGCAGCCCGCAGCGGGGGAACACCGGGGAGCTGTTTTTT. Translated: CASSPQRGNTGELFF.

Concerning this clone itself: The junction and the germline gene differ at one end; a read error may be behind it. Other DNA sequences in this sample translate to the same CDR3. The chain joins TRBV9 to TRBJ2-2; D is perhaps TRBD2 (6 bases). The CDR3 totals 15 residues. Per germline, CDR1 SGDLS and CDR2 YYNGEE. The CDR3 is CASSVVAGNTGELFF. The CDR3 DNA reads as TGTGCCAGCAGCGTAGTGGCGGGGAACACTGGGGAGCTGTTTTTT.

V is TRBV24-1 and J is TRBJ2-5; D is undetermined. V was clipped by 3 bases and J by 5 bases, with 3 bases between them. This CDR3 is built from 11 residues. Germline V gives CDR1 KGHDR, CDR2 SFDVKD. The CDR3 DNA is TGTGCCACCAGTGATGGGGAGACCCAGTACTTC. Translating it yields CATSDGETQYF.

The chain joins TRBV15 to TRBJ1-3; D not certain. In germline, CDR1 is LNHNV, CDR2 YYDKDF (reference sequence). Trimming removed 9 bases at V and 0 bases at J, with 9 bases between. There are 13 residues in the CDR3. The CDR3 bases are TGTGCCACTGCGGTACTCTCTGGAAACACCATATATTTT. As protein: CATAVLSGNTIYF. The full variable domain, with the rest looked up from reference TRBV15 and TRBJ1-3, is DAMVIQNPRYQVTQFGKPVTLSCSQTLNHNVMYWYQQKSSQAPKLLFHYYDKDFNNEADTPDNFQSRRPNTSFCFLDIRSPGLGDTAMYLCATAVLSGNTIYFGEGSWLTVV.

The rearrangement links TRBV11-3 to TRBJ1-3; D uncertain. The J call may be faulty, since TRBJ2-2 better matches the DNA end. Germline CDR1 reads SGHNT; CDR2 reads YENEEA. The CDR3 consists of 13 residues. CDR3: CASSLDFTGELFF. The CDR3 DNA follows: TGTGCCAGCAGCCTGGATTTCACCGGGGAGCTGTTTTTT.

The chain uses TRBV6-2 or TRBV6-3 and TRBJ2-3; 7 bases align to TRBD1. The germline gives CDR1 MNHEY, CDR2 SVGEGT. This CDR3 region has 12 residues. The ends lost 2 bases at V and 13 bases at J; junction bases unmatched: 6. The CDR3 sequence is CASSYLGTVEYF. CDR3 nucleotides: TGTGCCAGCAGTTACCTGGGGACAGTTGAGTATTTT.

This clone has a handful of counts. This chain joins TRBV20-1 and TRBJ2-1; D ambiguous. The CDR3 totals 12 residues. Germline lookup yields CDR1 DFQATT and CDR2 SNEGSKA (reference sequence). V gave up 3 bases and J gave up 2 bases, with 5 bases separating them. The CDR3 sequence: CSASATYNEQFF. The CDR3, as DNA: TGCAGTGCTAGTGCTACCTACAATGAGCAGTTCTTC.

J is TRBJ1-3 and V is TRBV3-1 (or the pseudogene TRBV3-2); D gene uncertain. Germline V CDR1 and CDR2: LGHDT, YNNKEL (reference sequence). V shed 0 bases and J shed 4 bases, with 10 bases lying between them. This CDR3 has 15 residues. CDR3 DNA sequence: TGTGCCAGCAGCCAAGAGAGCGGGAGAGGAAACACCATATATTTT. Residues: CASSQESGRGNTIYF.

This rearrangement joins TRBV29-1 to TRBJ2-2; D might be TRBD1 (5 bases). The V gene lost 4 bases and the J gene lost 2 bases, with 14 bases spanning the gap. Germline assignment: CDR1 SQVTM and CDR2 ANQGSEA. The CDR3 is 15 amino acids. CDR3 nucleotide sequence: TGCAGCGTTGGGGGCGCAAGGGGAAACACCGGGGAGCTGTTTTTT. This gives the protein CSVGGARGNTGELFF.

The CDR3 DNA is TGTGCCAGTAGCCCCATCAGCGGGGGGCCGGCGGGGAACATTCAGTACTTC. It specifies CASSPISGGPAGNIQYF. The genes are TRBV19 and TRBJ2-4, with 9 bases lining up with TRBD2. CDR1 LNHDA and CDR2 SQIVND come from the germline V gene (reference sequence). Trimming cost V 6 bases and J 7 bases; bases outside gene matches: 16. The CDR3 loop spans 17 amino acids.

The rearrangement links TRBV7-3 to TRBJ2-3; tentative D call: TRBD1 (5 bases). V lost 5 bases and J 2 bases, leaving 14 bases between the germline ends. The germline V gene has CDR1 SGHTA and CDR2 FQGTGA. CDR3 length equals 15 residues. The CDR3 region has the DNA TGTGCCAGCAGCGAAGGGCAGGGTCTCACAGATACGCAGTATTTT. Its translation is CASSEGQGLTDTQYF.

The genes are TRBV2 and TRBJ2-3, with a possible D match to TRBD1 (5 bases). The V gene's germline CDR1 is SNHLY and CDR2 FYNNEI. The CDR3 contains 15 residues. Trimming removed 3 bases at V and 4 bases at J, with 14 bases between. The CDR3 coding sequence is TGTGCCAGCAGTGACTCCAGGGATTACTCAGATACGCAGTATTTT. Translating gives CASSDSRDYSDTQYF.

The chain uses TRBV7-2 and TRBJ1-3, with D perhaps matching TRBD1 (5 bases). Trimming cost V 6 bases and J 0 bases, with 15 bases left between them. Germline assignment: CDR1 SGHTA and CDR2 FQGNSA. The length of the CDR3 is 16 residues. CDR3 coding DNA: TGTGCCAGCAGTCCCAAACTCGACAGCTCTGGAAACACCATATATTTT. It specifies CASSPKLDSSGNTIYF.

The CDR3 reads CASRSRRSGNTIYF. The CDR3 nucleotides are TGTGCCAGCAGATCGCGGCGCTCTGGAAACACCATATATTTT. The rearrangement links TRBV6-4 to TRBJ1-3; D remains unclear. Trimming stripped 6 bases from V and 0 bases from J, with 9 bases between. The length of the CDR3 is 14 residues. Germline CDR1 reads MRHNA; CDR2 reads SNTAGT.

Concerning this clone: The junction does not match germline at one end; this may be a read error. The chain links TRBV27 to TRBJ1-2; 9 bases match TRBD1. CDR1 MNHEY and CDR2 SMNVEV come from the germline V gene (reference sequence). The length of the CDR3 is 14 residues. The CDR3 coding sequence is TGTGCCAGCAGTTTTCGGGACAGGGCCAGTGGCTACATCTTC. Its translation: CASSFRDRASGYIF.

The chain uses TRBV7-9 and TRBJ2-3; 11 positions agree with TRBD1. Trimming cost V 5 bases and J 5 bases; bases outside gene matches: 6. There are 15 residues in the CDR3. Germline CDR1 SEHNR, CDR2 FQNEAQ (reference sequence). For the CDR3, the DNA is TGTGCCAGCAGCCTTTCGGGACAGGGGGGAGATACGCAGTATTTT. Amino acid sequence: CASSLSGQGGDTQYF.

V is TRBV6-6 and J is TRBJ1-5; D not resolved. Germline loops: CDR1 MNHNY, CDR2 SVGAGI (reference sequence). V was pared by 8 bases and J by 3 bases, with 11 bases between. The CDR3 contains 13 residues. The CDR3 here is CASRVSDNQPQHF. The CDR3 DNA reads as TGTGCCAGCCGTGTGAGTGACAATCAGCCCCAGCATTTT.

The chain employs TRBV10-3 and TRBJ2-1; a possible D gene is TRBD2 (7 bases). V was shortened by 1 base and J by 7 bases, with 11 bases between the two germline ends. Germline V lookup: CDR1 ENHRY, CDR2 SYGVKD. There are 14 residues in the CDR3. The DNA for the CDR3 is TGTGCCATCAGTGAGTACGGGGGGCTTAATGAGCAGTTCTTC. It encodes CAISEYGGLNEQFF.